The T cell receptor (beta chain) under discussion was sequenced for a study of molecular identifiers for immune sequencing clone quantification. General study findings and limits: Among effectors, clones above 20 RNA copies held over 98% of molecules; among naive cells, under 1%.

MiXCR, run by TCRdb on the PCR reads, gives a single entry per CDR3 protein. There are a few hundred thousand distinct CDR3 sequences in the sample; over 20% occur only once, and 0.65% to 0.75% lies in the top ten. This CDR3 region has 14 residues. Trimming took 9 bases from V and 3 from J; bases not matched to a gene: 8. Per germline, CDR1 LNHDA and CDR2 SQIVND (reference sequence). As CD8+CD4-CCR7+CD45RA+ cells, naive CD8 T cells were sorted. This clonotype was picked up many times. Its matching antigen is unknown. The sample consisted of naive CD8+ T cells from blood, with Jurkat cell RNA spiked in. Subset meaning: FACS-sorted CD8+CD4-CCR7+CD45RA+ naive T cells. V and J are TRBV19 and TRBJ2-7, with 10 nucleotides matching TRBD1. The TCR sequence derives from a human donor in good health. Some libraries in this study had Jurkat cell RNA spiked in. CDR3 DNA: TGTGCCAGCAGGTCCGGGACAGGGGACTACGAGCAGTACTTC. This translates into CASRSGTGDYEQYF.